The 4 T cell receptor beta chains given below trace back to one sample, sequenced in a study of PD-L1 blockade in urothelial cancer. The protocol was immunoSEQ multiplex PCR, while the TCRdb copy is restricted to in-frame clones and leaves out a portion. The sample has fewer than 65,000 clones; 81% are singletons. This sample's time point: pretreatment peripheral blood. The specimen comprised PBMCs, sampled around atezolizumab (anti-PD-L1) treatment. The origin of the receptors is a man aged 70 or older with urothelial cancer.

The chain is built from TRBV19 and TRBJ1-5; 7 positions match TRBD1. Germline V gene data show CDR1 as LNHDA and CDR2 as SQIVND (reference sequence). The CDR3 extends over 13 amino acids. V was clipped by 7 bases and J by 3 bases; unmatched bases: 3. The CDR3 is CASIDRVNQPQHF. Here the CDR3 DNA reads TGTGCCAGTATAGACAGGGTCAATCAGCCCCAGCATTTT.

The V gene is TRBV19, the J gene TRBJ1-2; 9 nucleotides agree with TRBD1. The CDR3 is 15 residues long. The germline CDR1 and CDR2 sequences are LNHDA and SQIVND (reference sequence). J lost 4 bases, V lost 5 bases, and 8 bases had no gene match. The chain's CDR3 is CASSPFGQGSYGYTF. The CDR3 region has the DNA TGTGCCAGTAGTCCCTTCGGACAGGGGAGCTATGGCTACACCTTC.

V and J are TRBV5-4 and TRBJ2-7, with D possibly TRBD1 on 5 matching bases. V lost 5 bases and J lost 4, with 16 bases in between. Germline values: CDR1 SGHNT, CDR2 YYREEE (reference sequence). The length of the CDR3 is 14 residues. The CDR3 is CASRADRSFYEQYF. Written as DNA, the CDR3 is TGTGCCAGCAGAGCCGACAGAAGCTTTTACGAGCAGTACTTC.

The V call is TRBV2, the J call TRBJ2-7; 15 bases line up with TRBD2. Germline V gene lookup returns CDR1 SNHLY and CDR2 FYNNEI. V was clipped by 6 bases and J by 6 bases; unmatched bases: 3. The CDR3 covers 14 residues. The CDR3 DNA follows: TGTGCCAGCAGCGGGACTAGCGGGAGGCTCGAGCAGTACTTC. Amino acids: CASSGTSGRLEQYF.